The clone carrying this T cell receptor (beta chain) is termed medium-sized. This specimen comes from a study of prognosis after radiotherapy for stage I lung cancer. Study-level background: Oligometastatic NSCLC after surgical resection of the primary tumor was present in roughly five patients, while newly diagnosed primary stage I lung tumors were present in about 15. Alongside stereotactic body radiotherapy, concurrent therapy was given to no patient.

V trimming: 5 bases; J trimming: 1 base; junction bases outside the gene matches: 15. This CDR3 comprises 19 residues. Germline V lookup: CDR1 MNHNS, CDR2 SASEGT. It was by two-round multiplex PCR that TCR beta CDR3 was amplified from genomic DNA. First-round PCR employed TRBV- and TRBJ-specific primers for each gene. Universal primers were used in the second round of PCR. TCRdb independently ran MiXCR on the multiplex PCR reads; one entry per CDR3 protein. The data show around 30,000 distinct CDR3 sequences, around 32% seen once. The receptor was derived from a donor over 45 with non-small cell lung cancer. The V call is TRBV6-1, the J call TRBJ2-2, with TRBD2 matching over 8 bases. The material sequenced was PBMCs, taken before or after stereotactic body radiation therapy (not recorded which). The CDR3 loop is CASSRYPLGLAGNTGELFF. DNA of the CDR3: TGTGCCAGCAGTCGATACCCCCTTGGGCTAGCGGGGAACACCGGGGAGCTGTTTTTT.